This T cell receptor (beta chain) emerged from a study of T cells in Graves' hyperthyroidism and ophthalmopathy. General observations from the study: Ophthalmopathy prediction by the model preceded onset by a median roughly 6 months.

Germline V lookup: CDR1 MDHEN, CDR2 SYDVKM. J gave up 5 bases and V 6 bases, and 10 bases lay outside the gene matches. The CDR3 contains 15 residues. Exclusion followed for patients with uncontrolled infection, other autoimmune disease, pregnancy or lactation. Regions amplified from RNA transcripts were the TCR beta CDR3 regions. The TCR CDR3 was amplified in a first-round RT-PCR using the HTBI primer set. MiXCR, applied by TCRdb to the multiplex PCR reads, yields one record per CDR3 protein. The repertoire consists of 200,000 to 250,000 distinct CDR3 sequences, with about 24% occurring once and the leading ten covering around 40%. For this clonotype: Its antigen is not identified.

The sample comprised blood. The V gene is TRBV28, the J gene TRBJ1-2, with 9 bases aligning to TRBD1. The receptor comes from a woman aged 40 to 50 with Graves' ophthalmopathy. This CDR3 reads CASRPQDRGGYGYTF. CDR3 in DNA: TGTGCCAGCAGACCCCAGGACAGGGGTGGATATGGCTACACCTTC.